These T cell receptor beta chains were read from a single sample in a study of beta chain features in type 1 diabetes. Only in-frame clones appear in the TCRdb table, and some are missing; sequencing was by immunoSEQ multiplex PCR. Here the sample spans under 300,000 clones, around 26% being singletons. Sequenced sample: central memory CD4+ T cells from blood. These receptors were taken from a man between 25 and 39 years old in good health. CDR3s leave out the opening cysteine and the closing phenylalanine or tryptophan. The order of the fields is J gene, V gene, clone size, CDR3 protein. Size tells how often a clone was seen (once, few, many) or the class of an expanded clone, and some rows leave it out.

J gene: TRBJ2-1; V gene: TRBV7-2; clone size: NA; CDR3 protein: ASSLEWRMANEQF
J gene: TRBJ2-3; V gene: TRBV6-1; clone size: NA; CDR3 protein: ATSDRGSTDTQY
J gene: TRBJ1-2; V gene: TRBV18; clone size: NA; CDR3 protein: ASSPFSGAYGYT
J gene: TRBJ2-5; V gene: TRBV27; clone size: NA; CDR3 protein: ASPETQY
J gene: TRBJ2-3; V gene: TRBV5-4; clone size: NA; CDR3 protein: ASSPAGALSTDTQY
J gene: TRBJ2-7; V gene: TRBV10-3; clone size: NA; CDR3 protein: ATGGGTAYEQY
J gene: TRBJ2-3; V gene: TRBV5-4; clone size: NA; CDR3 protein: ASSLAGAMGDTQY
J gene: TRBJ2-3; V gene: TRBV20-1; clone size: NA; CDR3 protein: SVGRTDTQY
J gene: TRBJ1-1; V gene: TRBV19; clone size: many; CDR3 protein: ASTGRTGTNTEAF
J gene: TRBJ1-1; V gene: TRBV18; clone size: few; CDR3 protein: ASSPAGGGVNTEAF
J gene: TRBJ2-1; V gene: TRBV5-4; clone size: NA; CDR3 protein: ASSSSRGASYNEQF
J gene: TRBJ1-1; V gene: TRBV27; clone size: NA; CDR3 protein: ASSLGTGGPYTEAF
J gene: TRBJ2-5; V gene: TRBV14; clone size: many; CDR3 protein: ASSLNRETQY
J gene: TRBJ2-1; V gene: TRBV6-1; clone size: NA; CDR3 protein: ASSFFGTGKNEQF
J gene: TRBJ2-1; V gene: TRBV10-1; clone size: NA; CDR3 protein: ASSEGTYDNEQF
J gene: TRBJ2-1; V gene: TRBV21-1; clone size: few; CDR3 protein: ASSYRVHYYPLAGSYNEQF
J gene: TRBJ1-2; V gene: TRBV30; clone size: NA; CDR3 protein: AWSQGDYGYT
J gene: TRBJ2-7; V gene: TRBV5-5; clone size: few; CDR3 protein: ASSLDQGTYEQY
J gene: TRBJ1-5; V gene: TRBV6-1; clone size: NA; CDR3 protein: ASSGNSGSNQPQH